This paragraph reports one T cell receptor (beta chain). The data derive from a study of T cells after yellow fever vaccination. TCRdb analysed the 5' RACE reads with MiXCR anew, one entry per CDR3 protein. The sample includes 350,000 to 550,000 distinct CDR3 sequences, about 19% of them seen just once. Germline V gene lookup returns CDR1 MNHNS and CDR2 SASEGT. V was cut by 2 bases and J by 5 bases, with 15 bases left in between. The CDR3 runs to 15 residues. The chain uses TRBV6-1 and TRBJ1-1, with D maybe TRBD1 (6 bases). The receptor was derived from a young man who received the YFV17D yellow fever vaccine. Sequences were derived from PBMCs, sampled before the yellow fever booster vaccination. CDR3 amino acids: CASSEILGARTEAFF. In DNA, the CDR3 is TGTGCCAGCAGTGAAATACTGGGGGCGAGAACTGAAGCTTTCTTT.